The 9 T cell receptor beta chains in this list originate from one sample, sequenced in a study of blood T cell repertoires in COVID-19. Some clones are missing from TCRdb's copy, which holds only in-frame ones; the method was immunoSEQ multiplex PCR. This table holds hundreds of thousands of clones, around 89% found once. Sequencing was carried out using PBMCs or T cells enriched from blood (not recorded which). The origin of the receptors is a man younger than 45 who had recovered from COVID-19.

V usage is TRBV28 and J usage is TRBJ1-4; TRBD1 aligns across 7 bases. J gave up 5 bases and V 6 bases, and 3 bases lay outside the gene matches. Germline values: CDR1 MDHEN, CDR2 SYDVKM. The CDR3 loop spans 13 amino acids. The CDR3 reads CASRGTANEKLFF. The CDR3 DNA sequence: TGTGCCAGCAGGGGGACAGCAAATGAAAAACTGTTTTTT.

As for this clone: Other DNA sequences in the sample encode the same CDR3. The chain joins TRBV11-2 to TRBJ1-2, with a weak D call TRBD1 (5 bases). V dropped 5 bases and J dropped 2 bases, with 12 bases sitting between them. Germline CDR1 is SGHAT and CDR2 is FQNNGV. The CDR3 is 14 amino acids. The CDR3 loop is CASSPSGGNYGYTF. The CDR3 DNA is TGTGCCAGCAGCCCATCGGGGGGAAACTATGGCTACACCTTC.

V gene TRBV5-1 combines with J gene TRBJ1-1, with 7 bases that match TRBD1. CDR1 and CDR2 (germline): SGHRS, YFSETQ. The CDR3 sequence is 14 residues long. Trimming took 5 bases from V and 2 from J; bases not matched to a gene: 6. The CDR3 sequence is CASRINRGNTEAFF. The CDR3 DNA sequence: TGCGCCAGCAGGATAAACAGGGGCAACACTGAAGCTTTCTTT.

The chain links TRBV10-2 to TRBJ2-6, with a weak D call TRBD1 (6 bases). Deletions cut 2 bases from V and 2 bases from J, with 10 bases between. Germline lookup yields CDR1 WSHSY and CDR2 SAAADI. The CDR3 is made up of 16 amino acids. The CDR3, as DNA: TGCGCCAGCAGTGAGATCAGGGGAGCTGGGGCCAACGTCCTGACTTTC. Its translation: CASSEIRGAGANVLTF.

CDR3 sequence reads: CASSLGAATEAFF. The CDR3 DNA follows: TGTGCCAGCAGCTTGGGGGCCGCAACTGAAGCTTTCTTT. This chain joins TRBV11-3 and TRBJ1-1, with D possibly TRBD1 on 6 matching bases. Trimming shortened V by 3 bases and J by 5 bases, and 10 bases separated the two germline ends. CDR3 size: 13 residues. From germline, CDR1 is SGHNT and CDR2 YENEEA.

CDR3 in amino acids: CATSDPGTLNQPQHF. The CDR3 DNA is TGTGCCACCAGTGATCCCGGGACTCTCAATCAGCCCCAGCATTTT. The V gene is TRBV24-1, the J gene TRBJ1-5; maybe TRBD1 (5 bases). This CDR3 spans 15 amino acids. Trimming pared 3 bases from V and 3 bases from J, leaving 11 bases between. Germline CDR1 KGHDR, CDR2 SFDVKD.

This chain joins TRBV28 and TRBJ1-3; D gene uncertain. The germline V and J ends were trimmed by 3 bases and 10 bases, with 16 bases remaining between them. Germline V lookup: CDR1 MDHEN, CDR2 SYDVKM. There are 14 residues in the CDR3. The CDR3 spells CASSFGSLEATIYF. CDR3 sequence (DNA): TGTGCCAGCAGTTTTGGGTCTCTGGAAGCGACCATATATTTT.

The rearrangement uses TRBV20-1 and TRBJ2-1; 7 nucleotides align to TRBD2. J was trimmed by 0 bases and V by 3 bases; bases with no gene match: 2. Germline CDR1 is DFQATT and CDR2 is SNEGSKA (reference sequence). The CDR3 has 14 residues. The chain's CDR3 is CSASTGGSYNEQFF. CDR3 DNA sequence: TGCAGTGCTAGTACGGGAGGCTCCTACAATGAGCAGTTCTTC.

The sample holds one count of this clone. The V and J genes are TRBV28 and TRBJ1-5; possibly TRBD1 for D (6 bases). The CDR3 has 14 residues. Trimming removed 8 bases from V and 3 bases from J, with 14 bases in between. Germline-derived CDR1 and CDR2 are MDHEN and SYDVKM. CDR3 in amino acids: CASGGASHNQPQHF. CDR3 nucleotides: TGTGCCAGCGGGGGGGCCAGTCACAATCAGCCCCAGCATTTT.